The rows below give T cell receptor beta chains drawn from one sample of a study of blood T cell repertoires in COVID-19. Profiling relied on immunoSEQ multiplex PCR, and the TCRdb table lists in-frame clones only, not all of them. Of hundreds of thousands of clones in the sample, just over 85% were seen once. Sequencing input: peripheral blood. These receptors came from a woman aged 25 to 39 with active or convalescent COVID-19. The CDR3 runs from the conserved cysteine through the conserved F or W. Fields, in order: D gene, CDR3 length, V gene, J gene, clone size, CDR3 protein, CDR3 DNA. The D gene is left open where the match is weak. Not every row has a clone size; where given, it reads once, few, many or a size class.

TRBD2	14	TRBV6-5	TRBJ2-1	.	CATIAGVPYNEQFF	TGTGCCACTATAGCGGGAGTTCCGTACAATGAGCAGTTCTTC
.	14	TRBV30	TRBJ2-7	.	CAWSVTGNRNEQYF	TGTGCCTGGAGTGTAACAGGGAATCGGAACGAGCAGTACTTC
.	13	TRBV2	TRBJ1-5	many	CASSEDGAQPQHF	TGTGCCAGCAGTGAAGATGGGGCCCAGCCCCAGCATTTT
.	13	TRBV6-5	TRBJ1-1	.	CASSYRRDYGAFF	TGTGCCAGCAGTTATCGGAGGGACTACGGGGCTTTCTTT
.	12	TRBV19	TRBJ1-1	.	CASSAEAGEAFF	TGTGCCAGTAGCGCAGAGGCAGGGGAGGCTTTCTTT
TRBD2	18	TRBV3-1/TRBV3-2	TRBJ2-5	.	CASSQMGTSGIYQETQYF	TGTGCCAGCAGCCAGATGGGGACTAGCGGGATATACCAAGAGACCCAGTACTTC
.	14	TRBV5-4	TRBJ1-2	.	CASSPSGDPYGYTF	TGTGCCAGCAGCCCGTCCGGGGATCCCTATGGCTACACCTTC
TRBD2	16	TRBV5-1	TRBJ2-1	.	CASRLEAGGRYNEQFF	TGCGCCAGCAGGTTGGAAGCGGGGGGCCGATACAATGAGCAGTTCTTC
.	14	TRBV3-1/TRBV3-2	TRBJ1-1	.	CASSQFAGNTEAFF	TGTGCCAGCAGCCAATTTGCGGGGAACACTGAAGCTTTCTTT
.	15	TRBV6-1	TRBJ2-3	.	CASSEFGSQGDTQYF	TGTGCCAGCAGTGAATTTGGCAGTCAGGGAGATACGCAGTATTTT
.	15	TRBV27	TRBJ1-2	.	CASSLSGGNGYGYTF	TGTGCCAGCAGTTTATCAGGGGGAAACGGCTATGGCTACACCTTC
TRBD1	18	TRBV5-6	TRBJ2-1	.	CASSPRRKNRGAYNEQFF	TGTGCCAGCAGCCCAAGGCGGAAAAACAGGGGCGCCTACAATGAGCAGTTCTTC
.	12	TRBV29-1	TRBJ2-7	.	CSVQDSIYEQYF	TGCAGCGTCCAGGACAGTATTTACGAGCAGTACTTC
.	12	TRBV10-2	TRBJ1-5	.	CASRTPDQPQHF	TGCGCCAGTCGGACACCCGATCAGCCCCAGCATTTT
TRBD1	16	TRBV6-5	TRBJ1-6	.	CASSYSTGVELSPLHF	TGTGCCAGCAGTTACTCGACAGGGGTCGAGCTTTCACCCCTCCACTTT
.	14	TRBV18	TRBJ2-3	.	CASSPPGDRNTQYF	TGTGCCAGCTCACCACCCGGGGATCGAAATACGCAGTATTTT
.	13	TRBV30	TRBJ1-1	.	CACRVSLNTEAFF	TGTGCCTGCCGAGTAAGTCTGAACACTGAAGCTTTCTTT
TRBD2	15	TRBV11-2	TRBJ2-3	.	CASSLTSGTGDTQYF	TGTGCCAGCAGCTTGACTAGCGGGACGGGGGATACGCAGTATTTT
TRBD2	16	TRBV6-2/TRBV6-3	TRBJ2-4	.	CASSPFGEGAKNIQYF	TGTGCCAGCAGTCCATTTGGGGAGGGGGCCAAAAACATTCAGTACTTC
.	19	TRBV7-9	TRBJ1-2	.	CASSPAAGDNSLANYGYTF	TGTGCCAGCAGCCCGGCGGCAGGGGACAATTCGCTAGCTAACTATGGCTACACCTTC